This TCR beta chain was obtained from a study of T cell responses to AZD1222 COVID-19 vaccine. General study points: Unmutated variant regions are reportedly the target of nearly half of TCRs that are spike-specific. Most donors were white British, females outnumbered males, and clonal diversity was possibly underestimated. In all cases, repertoires were sampled only after the peak T cell response.

A word on this clone: As yet, its antigen is unknown.

Assay: immunoSEQ multiplex PCR; the TCRdb copy retains only in-frame clones and omits some. The top ten hold less than 3.5% of the sample, which has about 150,000 clones, 88% seen once. Trimming shortened V by 4 bases and J by 14 bases, and 19 bases separated the two germline ends. The CDR3 covers 14 residues. The germline gives CDR1 SGHDT, CDR2 YYEEEE. This specimen was peripheral blood, taken on day 0 of AZD1222 vaccination. The chain employs TRBV5-6 and TRBJ1-6; D gene ambiguous. This TCR was sampled from an adult in good health. The CDR3 DNA sequence: TGTGCCAGCAGCCCACTTCGGCCGGAGCGAGCCCTCCACTTT. Protein product: CASSPLRPERALHF.